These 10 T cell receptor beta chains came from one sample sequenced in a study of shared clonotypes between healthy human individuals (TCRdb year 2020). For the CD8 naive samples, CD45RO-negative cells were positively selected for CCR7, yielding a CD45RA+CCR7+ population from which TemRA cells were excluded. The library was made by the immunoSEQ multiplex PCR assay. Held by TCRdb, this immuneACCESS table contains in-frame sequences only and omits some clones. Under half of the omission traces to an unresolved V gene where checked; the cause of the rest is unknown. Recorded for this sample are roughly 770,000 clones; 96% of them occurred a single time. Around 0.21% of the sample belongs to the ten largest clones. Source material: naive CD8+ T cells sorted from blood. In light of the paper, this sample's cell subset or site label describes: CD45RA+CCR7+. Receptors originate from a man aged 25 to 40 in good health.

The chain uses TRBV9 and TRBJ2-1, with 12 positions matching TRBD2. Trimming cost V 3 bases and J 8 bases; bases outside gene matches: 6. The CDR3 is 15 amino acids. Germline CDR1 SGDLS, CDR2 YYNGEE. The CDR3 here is CASSAGTSGSDEQFF. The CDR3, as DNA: TGTGCCAGCAGCGCGGGGACTAGCGGGTCTGATGAGCAGTTCTTC.

DNA for the CDR3: TGCGCCAGCAGCTTGGAAGGGCAGGGTGTTTGGAACTATGGCTACACCTTC. This encodes CASSLEGQGVWNYGYTF. The chain combines TRBV5-1 with TRBJ1-2, with D perhaps matching TRBD1 (5 bases). The V end lost 0 bases, the J end lost 2 bases, and 17 bases lay between the germline ends. Germline lookup yields CDR1 SGHRS and CDR2 YFSETQ. This CDR3 region has 17 residues.

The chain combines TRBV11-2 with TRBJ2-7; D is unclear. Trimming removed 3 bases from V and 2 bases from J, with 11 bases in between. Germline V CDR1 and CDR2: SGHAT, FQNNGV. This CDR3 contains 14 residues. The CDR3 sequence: CASSFHGSAYEQYF. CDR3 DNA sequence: TGTGCCAGCAGCTTCCACGGATCAGCCTACGAGCAGTACTTC.

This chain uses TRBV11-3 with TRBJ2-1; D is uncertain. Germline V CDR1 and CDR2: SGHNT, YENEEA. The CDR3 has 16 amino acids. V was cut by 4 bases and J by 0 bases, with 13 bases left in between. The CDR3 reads CASSSSKWSSYNEQFF. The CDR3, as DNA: TGTGCCAGCAGCTCGAGCAAATGGAGCTCCTACAATGAGCAGTTCTTC.

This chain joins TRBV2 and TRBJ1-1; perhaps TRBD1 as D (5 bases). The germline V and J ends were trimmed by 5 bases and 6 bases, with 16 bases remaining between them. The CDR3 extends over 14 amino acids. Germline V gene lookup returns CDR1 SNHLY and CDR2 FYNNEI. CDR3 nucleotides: TGTGCCAGCAGTAGCGACAGAATAAGATCTGAAGCTTTCTTT. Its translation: CASSSDRIRSEAFF.

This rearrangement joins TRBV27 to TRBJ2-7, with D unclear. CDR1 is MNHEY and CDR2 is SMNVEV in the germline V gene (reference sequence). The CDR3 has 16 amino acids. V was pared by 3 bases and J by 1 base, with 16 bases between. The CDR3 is CASSFSIAERSYEQYF. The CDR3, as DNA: TGTGCCAGCAGTTTTTCGATTGCAGAAAGATCCTACGAGCAGTACTTC.

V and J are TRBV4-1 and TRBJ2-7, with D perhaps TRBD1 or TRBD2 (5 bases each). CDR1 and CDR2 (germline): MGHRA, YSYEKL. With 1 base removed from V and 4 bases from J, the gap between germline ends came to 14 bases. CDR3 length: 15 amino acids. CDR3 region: CASSQAPGPIYEQYF. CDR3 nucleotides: TGCGCCAGCAGCCAAGCGCCGGGACCGATTTACGAGCAGTACTTC.

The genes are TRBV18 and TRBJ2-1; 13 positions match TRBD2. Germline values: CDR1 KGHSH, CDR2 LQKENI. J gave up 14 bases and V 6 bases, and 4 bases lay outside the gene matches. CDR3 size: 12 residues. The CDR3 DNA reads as TGTGCCAGCTCTGGGACTAGCGGGGTCAAGTTCTTC. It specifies CASSGTSGVKFF. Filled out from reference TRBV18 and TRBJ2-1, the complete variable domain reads NAGVMQNPRHLVRRRGQEARLRCSPMKGHSHVYWYRQLPEEGLKFMVYLQKENIIDESGMPKERFSAEFPKEGPSILRIQQVVRGDSAAYFCASSGTSGVKFFGPGTRLTVL.

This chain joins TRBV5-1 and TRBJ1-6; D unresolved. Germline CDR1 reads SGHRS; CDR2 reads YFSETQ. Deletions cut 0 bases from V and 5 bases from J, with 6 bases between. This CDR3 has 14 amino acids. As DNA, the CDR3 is TGCGCCAGCAGCTTGGTAGCGGATAATTCACCCCTCCACTTT. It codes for CASSLVADNSPLHF.

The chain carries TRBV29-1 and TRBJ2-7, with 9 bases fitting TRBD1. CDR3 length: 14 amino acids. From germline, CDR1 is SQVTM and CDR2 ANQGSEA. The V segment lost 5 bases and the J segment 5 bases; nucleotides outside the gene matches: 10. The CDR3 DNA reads TGCAGCGTTTCCCCCGGGACAGGGATAGACGAGCAGTACTTC. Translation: CSVSPGTGIDEQYF.